The 27 T cell receptor beta chains below all came from one sample that was sequenced in a study of cytotoxic CD8 clonotypes in ibrutinib-treated CLL. The data were produced by immunoSEQ multiplex PCR, yet TCRdb's version contains in-frame clones alone and is incomplete. The sample holds fewer than 300,000 clones, roughly 76% seen once. The source material was PBMCs, sampled at disease progression, from a patient treated with ibrutinib. The source is a human donor with chronic lymphocytic leukemia.

V is TRBV27 and J is TRBJ1-5; 7 positions match TRBD1. V lost 8 bases to trimming and J lost 11 bases; unmatched junction nucleotides: 18. The CDR3 runs to 15 residues. Germline V gene data show CDR1 as MNHEY and CDR2 as SMNVEV (reference sequence). The CDR3: CASGTASVGIIAQHF. The CDR3 bases are TGTGCCAGCGGGACAGCGAGCGTCGGAATAATAGCCCAGCATTTT.

This chain uses TRBV9 with TRBJ2-1; D gene uncertain. This CDR3 has 15 residues. In germline, CDR1 is SGDLS, CDR2 YYNGEE. V was cut by 0 bases and J by 4 bases, with 11 bases left in between. The CDR3 loop is CASSVVPASYNEQFF. Here the CDR3 DNA reads TGTGCCAGCAGCGTAGTCCCCGCCTCATACAATGAGCAGTTCTTC.

V usage is TRBV5-1 and J usage is TRBJ2-7, with TRBD2 matching 7 bases. The CDR3 is made up of 16 amino acids. Trimming cost V 0 bases and J 7 bases; bases outside gene matches: 13. Germline CDR1 reads SGHRS; CDR2 reads YFSETQ. The CDR3: CASSLARGSGIREQYF. CDR3 nucleotide sequence: TGCGCCAGCAGCTTGGCCCGTGGCAGCGGGATTCGGGAGCAGTACTTC. The full variable domain, with the rest looked up from reference TRBV5-1 and TRBJ2-7, is KAGVTQTPRYLIKTRGQQVTLSCSPISGHRSVSWYQQTPGQGLQFLFEYFSETQRNKGNFPGRFSGRQFSNSRSEMNVSTLELGDSALYLCASSLARGSGIREQYFGPGTRLTVT.

The chain has TRBV5-1 and TRBJ2-6, with TRBD2 matching over 9 bases. CDR1 SGHRS and CDR2 YFSETQ come from the germline V gene. The trim removed 9 bases at V and 0 bases at J, leaving 7 bases unmatched. The CDR3 covers 16 residues. The CDR3 loop is CATSSGGLSGANVLTF. For the CDR3, the DNA is TGCGCCACCTCGAGCGGGGGGCTCTCTGGGGCCAACGTCCTGACTTTC.

In its sample, this clone was seen a few times. The CDR3 bases are TGTGCCAGCAGCGTTAGCGGAGGTGGGGTCTACGAGCAGTACTTC. Encoded protein: CASSVSGGGVYEQYF. The chain carries TRBV14 and TRBJ2-7; D possibly corresponds to TRBD2 (6 bases). Germline-derived CDR1 and CDR2 are SGHDN and FVKESK. The CDR3 is made up of 15 amino acids. V lost 5 bases to trimming and J lost 3 bases, with 17 bases between them.

The rearrangement uses TRBV6-1 and TRBJ2-7; 9 bases match TRBD2. The CDR3 is made up of 15 amino acids. V was clipped by 3 bases and J by 6 bases; unmatched bases: 9. Germline-derived CDR1 and CDR2 are MNHNS and SASEGT. CDR3 in DNA: TGTGCCAGCAGTGAGACGCGGGGGGGGCCCTCCGAGCAGTACTTC. Its protein product is CASSETRGGPSEQYF.

The chain has TRBV10-3 and TRBJ2-1, with D perhaps matching TRBD2 (6 bases). Trimming pared 2 bases from V and 6 bases from J, leaving 14 bases between. This CDR3 is 15 amino acids long. Germline V gene lookup returns CDR1 ENHRY and CDR2 SYGVKD. Written as DNA, the CDR3 is TGTGCCATCAGTGAGGGCGGGATGGTTGTCAATGAGCAGTTCTTC. It specifies CAISEGGMVVNEQFF.

The table lists this clone with a few counts. This chain joins TRBV28 and TRBJ2-2; 10 nucleotides line up with TRBD2. The V and J ends lost 6 bases and 4 bases, in that order; junction bases with no gene match: 2. The CDR3 totals 14 residues. The germline gives CDR1 MDHEN, CDR2 SYDVKM. The CDR3 bases are TGTGCCAGCAGACTAGCGGGATTCACCGGGGAGCTGTTTTTT. Its translation: CASRLAGFTGELFF.

V and J are TRBV29-1 and TRBJ2-2; D possibly corresponds to TRBD1 (5 bases). The CDR3 runs 13 residues. Germline V CDR1 and CDR2: SQVTM, ANQGSEA. The ends were cut back, 4 bases at V and 2 bases at J, with 8 bases in the middle. The CDR3 spells CSVVRANTGELFF. The CDR3 DNA reads as TGCAGCGTTGTCAGGGCAAACACCGGGGAGCTGTTTTTT.

The rearrangement links TRBV7-3 to TRBJ2-7; weak D call: TRBD2 (5 bases). The germline CDR1 and CDR2 sequences are SGHTA and FQGTGA. V lost 5 bases and J lost 5, with 13 bases in between. CDR3 length: 13 amino acids. The CDR3 DNA reads as TGTGCCAGCAGCCCGGGAATGTACAACGAGCAGTACTTC. Translating gives CASSPGMYNEQYF.

V and J are TRBV19 and TRBJ1-2, with a weak D call TRBD1 (6 bases). V dropped 9 bases and J dropped 4 bases, with 21 bases sitting between them. The length of the CDR3 is 15 residues. CDR1 LNHDA and CDR2 SQIVND come from the germline V gene (reference sequence). CDR3 loop: CASGRPGGLTYGYTF. The CDR3 coding sequence is TGTGCCAGCGGGCGACCGGGGGGCCTAACCTATGGCTACACCTTC.

This clone was seen only a few times. This chain joins TRBV13 and TRBJ1-5; D unresolved. The V end lost 0 bases, the J end lost 2 bases, and 8 bases lay between the germline ends. Germline-derived CDR1 and CDR2 are PRHDT and FYEKMQ (reference sequence). This CDR3 has 15 residues. DNA for the CDR3: TGTGCCAGCAGCTTAGGCCGCGGGGGCAATCAGCCCCAGCATTTT. Its protein product is CASSLGRGGNQPQHF.

The gene calls are TRBV19 and TRBJ2-1, with 9 bases identical to TRBD2. From germline, CDR1 is LNHDA and CDR2 SQIVND (reference sequence). The CDR3 is made up of 16 amino acids. V shed 6 bases, J shed 9 bases, and the junction held 15 bases outside the gene matches. The CDR3 DNA reads as TGTGCCAGTAGAAGGACTAGCGCCACACGTTCCGGTGAGCAGTTCTTC. This gives the protein CASRRTSATRSGEQFF.

The chain has TRBV5-1 and TRBJ2-7; D perhaps matches TRBD1 (6 bases). This CDR3 has 15 residues. V was shortened by 3 bases and J by 2 bases, with 15 bases between the two germline ends. Germline values: CDR1 SGHRS, CDR2 YFSETQ. The CDR3 sequence is CASSSQTTGPYEQYF. The CDR3 DNA follows: TGCGCCAGCAGCTCCCAAACGACAGGTCCCTACGAGCAGTACTTC.

Only a few counts were recorded for this clone. The chain is built from TRBV6-5 and TRBJ1-2; D is ambiguous. The CDR3 runs to 13 residues. V was clipped by 3 bases and J by 3 bases, with 8 bases between them. The V gene's germline CDR1 is MNHEY and CDR2 SVGAGI. Written as DNA, the CDR3 is TGTGCCAGCAGTTATCACCAGGACTATGGCTACACCTTC. Translating gives CASSYHQDYGYTF.

V gene TRBV19 combines with J gene TRBJ1-1; D is ambiguous. The length of the CDR3 is 16 residues. Germline V CDR1 and CDR2: LNHDA, SQIVND (reference sequence). Deletions cut 3 bases from V and 1 base from J, with 15 bases between. Here the CDR3 DNA reads TGTGCCAGTAGTATCGGAGGGTCTTGGTGGAACACTGAAGCTTTCTTT. Translated, it gives CASSIGGSWWNTEAFF.

The chain has TRBV4-3 and TRBJ1-1; D is perhaps TRBD1 (5 bases). Trimming removed 0 bases from V and 2 bases from J, with 19 bases in between. Germline CDR1 and CDR2: LGHNA and YSLEER. The CDR3 totals 18 residues. CDR3 bases: TGCGCCAGCAGCCAAGACTGGAGAGAAAAGGGACTCAACACTGAAGCTTTCTTT. This gives the protein CASSQDWREKGLNTEAFF.

The rearrangement links TRBV9 to TRBJ2-1; 8 positions agree with TRBD2. The CDR3 has 15 residues. Unmatched junction bases numbered 3, after V lost 0 bases and J lost 4 bases. CDR1 is SGDLS, CDR2 YYNGEE, per germline. CDR3 in amino acids: CASSVAGGRYNEQFF. In nucleotides, the CDR3 is TGTGCCAGCAGCGTAGCGGGGGGGAGGTACAATGAGCAGTTCTTC. The full variable domain, its missing parts supplied by reference TRBV9 and TRBJ2-1, is DSGVTQTPKHLITATGQRVTLRCSPRSGDLSVYWYQQSLDQGLQFLIQYYNGEERAKGNILERFSAQQFPDLHSELNLSSLELGDSALYFCASSVAGGRYNEQFFGPGTRLTVL.

This chain links TRBV27 with TRBJ1-1; perhaps TRBD1 as D (5 bases). V gave up 3 bases and J gave up 4 bases, with 9 bases separating them. Germline V CDR1 and CDR2: MNHEY, SMNVEV (reference sequence). The CDR3 extends over 13 amino acids. Here the CDR3 reads CASSFPGRTEAFF. The CDR3 region has the DNA TGTGCCAGCAGTTTTCCAGGGCGCACTGAAGCTTTCTTT.

The chain links TRBV29-1 to TRBJ1-1; D gene unclear. CDR1 is SQVTM and CDR2 is ANQGSEA in the germline V gene. This CDR3 region has 13 residues. Trimming removed 2 bases at V and 8 bases at J, with 15 bases between. CDR3 in DNA: TGCAGCGTTGAAAGGAGGCAGGCTCGGGAAGCTTTCTTT. It is translated as CSVERRQAREAFF. The full variable domain, rest sourced from reference TRBV29-1 and TRBJ1-1, is SAVISQKPSRDICQRGTSLTIQCQVDSQVTMMFWYRQQPGQSLTLIATANQGSEATYESGFVIDKFPISRPNLTFSTLTVSNMSPEDSSIYLCSVERRQAREAFFGQGTRLTVV.

This clone was counted only a few times. The chain recombines TRBV7-3 with TRBJ2-1, with unresolved D. The ends were cut back, 5 bases at V and 2 bases at J, with 13 bases in the middle. The CDR3 loop spans 15 amino acids. The germline V gene has CDR1 SGHTA and CDR2 FQGTGA. CDR3 sequence reads: CASSVGPIAYNEQFF. The CDR3 DNA is TGTGCCAGCAGCGTCGGCCCTATAGCCTACAATGAGCAGTTCTTC.

The J gene is TRBJ1-1, the V gene TRBV6-6, with D perhaps matching TRBD1 (5 bases). Germline values: CDR1 MNHNY, CDR2 SVGAGI (reference sequence). Trimming left V 4 bases short and J 6 bases short, with 21 bases between. The length of the CDR3 is 16 residues. CDR3 sequence: CASSFGGKVLDAEAFF. The CDR3 DNA sequence: TGTGCCAGCAGTTTCGGGGGGAAAGTATTAGATGCTGAAGCTTTCTTT.

This rearrangement joins TRBV7-2 to TRBJ1-2; D is possibly TRBD1 (5 bases). V was cut by 5 bases and J by 3 bases, with 13 bases left in between. The germline CDR1 and CDR2 sequences are SGHTA and FQGNSA. This CDR3 has 14 amino acids. The CDR3 sequence is CASSKTTADYGYTF. Written as DNA, the CDR3 is TGTGCCAGCAGCAAAACGACAGCTGACTATGGCTACACCTTC.

In its sample, this clone was seen once. The chain has TRBV11-2 and TRBJ2-1; unclear D gene. The CDR3 runs 11 residues. CDR1 and CDR2 from the germline V gene are SGHAT and FQNNGV. The germline V and J ends were trimmed by 5 bases and 5 bases, with 4 bases remaining between them. The CDR3 DNA is TGTGCCAGCAGCAGGAACAATGAGCAGTTCTTC. Residues: CASSRNNEQFF.

The rearrangement uses TRBV15 and TRBJ2-7; D is perhaps TRBD1 (6 bases). CDR3 length equals 14 residues. Germline V gene data show CDR1 as LNHNV and CDR2 as YYDKDF (reference sequence). The V end was cut by 1 base, the J end by 5 bases, with 12 bases between. The chain's CDR3 is CATSRGRGKDEQYF. The DNA of the CDR3 is TGTGCCACCAGCAGAGGCAGGGGTAAGGACGAGCAGTACTTC.

The chain uses TRBV5-4 and TRBJ1-2; possibly TRBD1 for D (5 bases). The V and J ends lost 5 bases and 5 bases respectively, with 10 bases between them. The CDR3 is 12 amino acids. Germline-derived CDR1 and CDR2 are SGHNT and YYREEE (reference sequence). DNA of the CDR3: TGTGCCAGCAGTCGGGACGGGTATGGCTACACCTTC. Amino acids: CASSRDGYGYTF. Supplemented by reference TRBV5-4 and TRBJ1-2, the full variable domain reads ETGVTQSPTHLIKTRGQQVTLRCSSQSGHNTVSWYQQALGQGPQFIFQYYREEENGRGNFPPRFSGLQFPNYSSELNVNALELDDSALYLCASSRDGYGYTFGSGTRLTVV.

The CDR3 region is CASSVDRPERYEQYF. The CDR3 DNA reads as TGCGCCAGCAGCGTGGACAGACCAGAACGATACGAGCAGTACTTC. V and J are TRBV5-1 and TRBJ2-7; D is possibly TRBD1 (6 bases). CDR3 length: 15 amino acids. Germline lookup yields CDR1 SGHRS and CDR2 YFSETQ. Trimming stripped 4 bases from V and 4 bases from J, with 18 bases between.